The rows below give T cell receptor beta chains drawn from one sample of a study of T cells in Graves' hyperthyroidism and ophthalmopathy. TCRdb reprocessed the multiplex PCR reads with MiXCR, giving one entry per CDR3 protein. In the table there are roughly 580,000 distinct CDR3 sequences, 35% to 55% of which are singletons. Material: peripheral blood or thyroid tissue (not recorded which). Receptors were obtained from a woman aged 18 to 35 with Graves' hyperthyroidism. Each CDR3 is given with its conserved first and last residue. A D gene is named only where the DNA matches it firmly. The listing skips clone size in some rows; elsewhere it reads once, few, many or a size class.

v_call,j_call,clone_size,d_call,cdr3_length,cdr3_nt,cdr3_aa
TRBV7-9,TRBJ2-5,few,NA,15,TGTGCCAGCAGCCAAGGCGGGCGGTGGCAAGAGACCCAGTACTTC,CASSQGGRWQETQYF
TRBV2,TRBJ2-7,many,NA,14,TGTGCCAGCAGTGAAAACTACAACTCCTACGAGCAGTACTTC,CASSENYNSYEQYF
TRBV25-1,TRBJ2-7,NA,NA,13,TGTGCCAGCAGTGTCCCGAATACCATGATTCAGTACTTC,CASSVPNTMIQYF
TRBV7-9,TRBJ1-4,NA,NA,13,TGTGCCAGCAGCCCTCGACAGCGTGAAAAACTGTTTTTT,CASSPRQREKLFF
TRBV13,TRBJ2-7,NA,NA,15,TGTGCCAGCAGCTTAGTTGGGAGTAGGTCCTACGAGCAGTACTTC,CASSLVGSRSYEQYF
TRBV7-2,TRBJ2-5,NA,TRBD2,14,TGTGCCAGCAGCTCGGTAGCGGGAGACGAGACCCAGTACTTC,CASSSVAGDETQYF
TRBV5-1,TRBJ2-7,few,NA,14,TGCGCCAGCAGCTTAAGGCAGGGAAATGACGAGCAGTACTTC,CASSLRQGNDEQYF
TRBV7-6,TRBJ1-5,many,TRBD1,15,TGTGCCAGCAGCTCGCTGACAGGGAAGGCGCAGCCCCAGCATTTT,CASSSLTGKAQPQHF
TRBV7-6,TRBJ2-5,NA,NA,15,TGTGCCAGCAGCGGACGGGGCTCACGCGGAGAGACCCAGTACTTC,CASSGRGSRGETQYF
TRBV7-4,TRBJ1-1,NA,TRBD1,15,TGTGCCAGCAGCCAAGAGGACAGGGCTGACACTGAAGCTTTCTTT,CASSQEDRADTEAFF
TRBV19,TRBJ2-7,NA,TRBD2,16,TGTGCCAGTAGTATGTCTTTCGGACTAGCGGAGTACGAGCAGTACTTC,CASSMSFGLAEYEQYF
TRBV10-3,TRBJ1-6,NA,NA,15,TGTGCCATCAGTGAGTCGGACGGATATAATTCACCCCTCCACTTT,CAISESDGYNSPLHF
TRBV29-1,TRBJ1-2,NA,TRBD1,15,TGCAGCGTTGATGACGGGACAGGGGGTCACTATGGCTACACCTTC,CSVDDGTGGHYGYTF
TRBV24-1,TRBJ2-2,NA,NA,16,TGTGCCACCAGTGAGCGGACTGGAGAGAACACCGGGGAGCTGTTTTTT,CATSERTGENTGELFF
TRBV15,TRBJ1-5,NA,NA,17,TGTGCCACCAGCAGATCCCCAGGACAGTCTAGCAATCAGCCCCAGCATTTT,CATSRSPGQSSNQPQHF
TRBV7-9,TRBJ2-7,few,NA,15,TGTGCCAGCAGCTTCCGCCGGGACCCATCCTACGAGCAGTACTTC,CASSFRRDPSYEQYF
TRBV7-2,TRBJ1-6,many,NA,14,TGTGCCAGCAGCCCAACGGGAGATAATTCACCCCTCCACTTT,CASSPTGDNSPLHF
TRBV2,TRBJ2-5,NA,TRBD2,16,TGTGCCAGCAGTTTACCCGGGACTAGCGTAAGGGAGACCCAGTACTTC,CASSLPGTSVRETQYF